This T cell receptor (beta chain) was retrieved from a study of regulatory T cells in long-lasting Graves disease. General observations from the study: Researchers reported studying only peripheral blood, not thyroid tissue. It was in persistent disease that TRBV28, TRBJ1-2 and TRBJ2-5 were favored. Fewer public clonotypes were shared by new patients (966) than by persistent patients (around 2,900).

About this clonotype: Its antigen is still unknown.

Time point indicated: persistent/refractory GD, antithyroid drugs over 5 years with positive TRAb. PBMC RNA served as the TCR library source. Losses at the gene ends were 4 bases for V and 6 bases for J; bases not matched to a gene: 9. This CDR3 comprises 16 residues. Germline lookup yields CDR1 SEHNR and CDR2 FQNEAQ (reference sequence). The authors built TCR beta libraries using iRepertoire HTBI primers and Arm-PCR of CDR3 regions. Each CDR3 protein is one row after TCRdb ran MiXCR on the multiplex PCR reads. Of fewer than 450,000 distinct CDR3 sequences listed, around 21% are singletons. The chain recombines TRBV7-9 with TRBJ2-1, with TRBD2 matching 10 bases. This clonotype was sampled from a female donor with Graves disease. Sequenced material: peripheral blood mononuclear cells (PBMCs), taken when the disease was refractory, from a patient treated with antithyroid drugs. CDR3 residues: CASSYPSGRGGNEQFF. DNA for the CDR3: TGTGCCAGCAGCTATCCTAGCGGGAGAGGCGGCAATGAGCAGTTCTTC.